This T cell receptor (beta chain) comes out of a study of cytomegalovirus exposure and HLA in healthy donors. The PCR ran on 60 Vbeta and 13 Jbeta primers. Repertoires were generated with immunoSEQ multiplex PCR, while TCRdb's copy carries only in-frame clones and drops some. The sample has approximately 150,000 clones, around 85% seen once. CDR1 MNHNS and CDR2 SASEGT come from the germline V gene. After removal of 6 bases from V and 4 bases from J, the junction contained 9 bases not matched to a gene. The CDR3 totals 15 residues. The chain joins TRBV6-1 to TRBJ1-5, with 7 bases identical to TRBD1. Sequencing was done on a sample of PBMCs. The TCR originated in a woman aged 25-40 years in good health and CMV-seronegative. This CDR3 is CASRRQGVGNQPQHF. The CDR3 DNA follows: TGTGCCAGCAGAAGACAGGGCGTGGGAAATCAGCCCCAGCATTTT.